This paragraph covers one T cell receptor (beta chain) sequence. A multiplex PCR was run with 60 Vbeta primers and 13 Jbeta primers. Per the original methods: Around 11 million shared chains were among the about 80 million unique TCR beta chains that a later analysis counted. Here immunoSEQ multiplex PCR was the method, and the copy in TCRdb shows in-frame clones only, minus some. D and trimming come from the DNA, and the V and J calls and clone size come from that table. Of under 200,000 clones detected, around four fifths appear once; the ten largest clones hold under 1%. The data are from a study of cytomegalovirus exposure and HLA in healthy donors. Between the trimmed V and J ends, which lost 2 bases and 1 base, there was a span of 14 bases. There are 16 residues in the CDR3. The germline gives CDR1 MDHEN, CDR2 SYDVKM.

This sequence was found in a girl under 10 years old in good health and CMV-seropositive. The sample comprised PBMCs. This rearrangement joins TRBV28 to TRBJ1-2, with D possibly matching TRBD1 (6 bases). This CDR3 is CASSLGGGGGNYGYTF. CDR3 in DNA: TGTGCCAGCAGTTTAGGGGGGGGAGGGGGTAACTATGGCTACACCTTC.